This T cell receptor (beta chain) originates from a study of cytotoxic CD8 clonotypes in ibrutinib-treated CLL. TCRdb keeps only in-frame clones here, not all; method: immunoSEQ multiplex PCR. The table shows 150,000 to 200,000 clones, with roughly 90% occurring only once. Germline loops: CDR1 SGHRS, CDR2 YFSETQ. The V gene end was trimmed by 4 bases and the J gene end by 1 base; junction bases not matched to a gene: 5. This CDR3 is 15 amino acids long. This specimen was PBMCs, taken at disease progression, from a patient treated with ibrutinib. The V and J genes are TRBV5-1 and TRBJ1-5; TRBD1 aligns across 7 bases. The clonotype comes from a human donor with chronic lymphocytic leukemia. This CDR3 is CASSAGTASNQPQHF. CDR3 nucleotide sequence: TGCGCCAGCAGCGCGGGGACAGCCAGCAATCAGCCCCAGCATTTT.